The sequence of this TCR beta chain was determined in a study of blood T cell repertoires in COVID-19. Background on the study: The United States, Italy and Spain were the sources of the acute and convalescent COVID-19 samples. From T cells, B-cell-depleted T cells, or PBMCs came the material, which was cDNA or gDNA.

The length of the CDR3 is 14 residues. V was clipped by 6 bases and J by 5 bases, with 17 bases between them. The germline V gene encodes CDR1 MGHRA and CDR2 YSYEKL. In the source study's methods: From reference gene primer amplification, estimates of nucleated cell counts were derived. Only in-frame clones appear in the TCRdb table, and some are missing; sequencing was by immunoSEQ multiplex PCR. From that table come the V and J calls and clone size; the DNA was used to work out D and trimming. The table has approximately 110,000 clones, about 82% seen once. This clonotype originated in a human donor in a cohort sampled during active COVID-19. The sequencing sample was made of peripheral blood. V gene TRBV4-1 combines with J gene TRBJ2-7, with D possibly TRBD2 on 6 matching bases. The CDR3 DNA sequence: TGCGCCAGCAGGGAGGTCGGGGGAGACCACGAGCAGTACTTC. It specifies CASREVGGDHEQYF.